These T cell receptor beta chains were read from a single sample in a study of identical twins. MiXCR was run by TCRdb on the 5' RACE reads, yielding one entry per CDR3 protein. Here the sample spans 1.5 million to 2 million distinct CDR3 sequences, roughly a third being singletons. Sequencing input: cord blood. Receptors were obtained from a newborn girl in good health. The CDR3 runs from the conserved cysteine through the conserved F or W. Each record gives: D gene, V gene, clone size, J gene, CDR3 protein, CDR3 DNA. A D gene is named only where the DNA matches it firmly. Clone size is shown for a subset of rows, as once, few, many or a class of expanded clone.

>NA|TRBV27|NA|TRBJ2-5
CASSLLGRPQGTQYF
TGTGCCAGCAGTTTATTAGGGAGACCACAAGGGACCCAGTACTTC
>NA|TRBV20-1|NA|TRBJ1-4
CSARQTTNEKLFF
TGCAGTGCTAGACAAACAACTAATGAAAAACTGTTTTTT
>NA|TRBV4-2|many|TRBJ2-7
CASSQGFLGGSYEQYF
TGTGCCAGCAGCCAAGGCTTTCTAGGAGGCTCCTACGAGCAGTACTTC
>TRBD2|TRBV12-3/TRBV12-4|NA|TRBJ2-3
CASTLLAGGPADTQYF
TGTGCCAGCACCCTACTAGCGGGGGGGCCCGCAGATACGCAGTATTTT
>NA|TRBV6-8|NA|TRBJ2-2
CASAVITGELFF
TGTGCCAGCGCGGTAATCACCGGGGAGCTGTTTTTT
>NA|TRBV12-3/TRBV12-4|few|TRBJ2-5
CASSPGSGGETQYF
TGTGCCAGCAGTCCAGGTAGCGGTGGGGAGACCCAGTACTTC
>NA|TRBV6-1|few|TRBJ1-6
CASRGSINNSPLHF
TGTGCCAGCAGGGGATCTATCAATAATTCACCCCTCCACTTT
>NA|TRBV24-1|few|TRBJ2-1
CATSDLADNEQFF
TGTGCCACCAGTGATTTGGCAGACAATGAGCAGTTCTTC
>NA|TRBV20-1|NA|TRBJ2-7
CSASVGLVDEQYF
TGCAGTGCTAGCGTGGGCCTCGTAGACGAGCAGTACTTC
>NA|TRBV20-1|NA|TRBJ1-5
CSARGRYSNQPQHF
TGCAGTGCTAGAGGTCGGTATAGCAATCAGCCCCAGCATTTT
>NA|TRBV28|once|TRBJ2-7
CASSFSEIRSSYNEQYF
TGTGCCAGCAGTTTCTCGGAAATAAGGAGCTCCTACAATGAGCAGTACTTC
>NA|TRBV11-2|few|TRBJ1-4
CASTKARESEKLFF
TGTGCCAGCACCAAGGCAAGGGAAAGTGAAAAACTGTTTTTT
>NA|TRBV12-3/TRBV12-4|few|TRBJ1-5
CASSFLMSGGNQPQHF
TGTGCCAGCAGTTTTCTTATGTCAGGGGGCAATCAGCCCCAGCATTTT
>NA|TRBV28|few|TRBJ1-2
CASTWGGDGYTF
TGTGCCAGCACCTGGGGAGGGGATGGCTACACCTTC
>TRBD2|TRBV7-9|NA|TRBJ2-1
CASSFLSGRGNEQFF
TGTGCCAGCAGCTTCCTAAGCGGGAGGGGGAATGAGCAGTTCTTC
>NA|TRBV27|NA|TRBJ2-1
CASSLTRISYNEQFF
TGTGCCAGCAGTTTAACCAGGATCTCCTACAATGAGCAGTTCTTC
>TRBD2|TRBV20-1|NA|TRBJ2-7
CSAAPGLAVTYEQYF
TGCAGTGCCGCCCCGGGACTAGCGGTTACCTACGAGCAGTACTTC
>NA|TRBV4-2|NA|TRBJ1-6
CASSQEGAVRNSPLHF
TGTGCCAGCAGCCAAGAAGGGGCAGTCCGGAATTCACCCCTCCACTTT
>NA|TRBV19|NA|TRBJ1-4
CATSEARGKLFF
TGTGCCACCTCAGAAGCTCGGGGAAAACTGTTTTTT
>NA|TRBV12-3/TRBV12-4|NA|TRBJ2-7
CASSLGLWAGSYEQYF
TGTGCCAGCAGTTTAGGGTTATGGGCGGGGAGCTACGAGCAGTACTTC
>NA|TRBV11-2|NA|TRBJ2-4
CASSLDRAGARENIQYF
TGTGCCAGCAGCTTAGATAGGGCGGGGGCACGGGAAAACATTCAGTACTTC
>TRBD1|TRBV3-1|few|TRBJ1-6
CASSYGQGISPLHF
TGTGCCAGCAGCTACGGACAGGGGATTTCACCCCTCCACTTT
>TRBD2|TRBV10-3|few|TRBJ2-6
CAISIDLAGEHSGANVLTF
TGTGCCATCAGTATAGATCTAGCGGGGGAGCACTCTGGGGCCAACGTCCTGACTTTC
>NA|TRBV4-2|few|TRBJ2-3
CASSHPRASTDTQYF
TGTGCCAGCAGCCACCCCCGGGCTAGCACAGATACGCAGTATTTT
>NA|TRBV20-1|few|TRBJ1-1
CSARARGMGNTEAFF
TGCAGTGCTAGAGCAAGGGGGATGGGGAACACTGAAGCTTTCTTT
>TRBD2|TRBV7-9|NA|TRBJ2-7
CASSLSGLVTYEQYF
TGTGCCAGCAGCTTATCAGGACTAGTGACCTACGAGCAGTACTTC
>NA|TRBV4-1|few|TRBJ2-1
CASSQDPTDYNEQFF
TGCGCCAGCAGCCAAGATCCGACAGATTACAATGAGCAGTTCTTC
>TRBD1|TRBV4-2|few|TRBJ1-2
CASSYGQGANFYGYTF
TGTGCCAGCAGCTACGGACAGGGGGCCAATTTCTATGGCTACACCTTC
>NA|TRBV20-1|NA|TRBJ1-2
CSAREYRQGYGYTF
TGCAGTGCTAGAGAGTACCGGCAGGGGTATGGCTACACCTTC
>TRBD1|TRBV29-1|few|TRBJ2-3
CSVASGTGPTDTQYF
TGCAGCGTTGCGTCCGGGACAGGCCCAACAGATACGCAGTATTTT
>TRBD1|TRBV7-2|few|TRBJ1-2
CATASTGASNYGYTF
TGTGCCACCGCATCGACAGGGGCTTCTAACTATGGCTACACCTTC
>NA|TRBV7-2|NA|TRBJ2-7
CASSLGGSSREQYF
TGTGCCAGCAGCTTAGGGGGATCGTCTCGCGAGCAGTACTTC
>TRBD1|TRBV20-1|NA|TRBJ2-7
CSALGQGIYYEQYF
TGCAGTGCTCTCGGACAGGGGATTTACTACGAGCAGTACTTC
>NA|TRBV29-1|many|TRBJ2-7
CSVVEAAIPNEQYF
TGCAGCGTTGTGGAGGCCGCTATCCCTAACGAGCAGTACTTC
>NA|TRBV15|NA|TRBJ2-1
CATSRVGYNEQFF
TGTGCCACCAGCAGGGTAGGCTACAATGAGCAGTTCTTC
>TRBD2|TRBV3-1|few|TRBJ2-7
CASRRTGGEQYF
TGTGCCAGCAGACGTACGGGAGGCGAGCAGTACTTC
>TRBD1|TRBV28|NA|TRBJ1-5
CASSPPTGQGNQPQHF
TGTGCCAGCAGTCCGCCTACGGGACAGGGCAATCAGCCCCAGCATTTT
>NA|TRBV7-9|NA|TRBJ2-3
CASSFLADSSTDTQYF
TGTGCCAGCAGCTTCTTAGCGGACTCTAGCACAGATACGCAGTATTTT
>TRBD2|TRBV5-1|once|TRBJ2-5
CASSFTSGIQETQYF
TGCGCCAGCAGCTTCACTAGCGGAATCCAAGAGACCCAGTACTTC
>TRBD2|TRBV28|NA|TRBJ2-1
CASSSGGLGYNEQFF
TGTGCCAGCAGTTCGGGGGGACTAGGGTACAATGAGCAGTTCTTC
>NA|TRBV28|NA|TRBJ2-4
CASSISHGGKGKNIQYF
TGTGCCAGCTCGATTTCTCACGGGGGAAAGGGCAAAAACATTCAGTACTTC
>NA|TRBV12-3/TRBV12-4|NA|TRBJ2-2
CASSLGRRGNTGELFF
TGTGCCAGCAGTTTAGGCCGCAGGGGGAACACCGGGGAGCTGTTTTTT
>NA|TRBV2|few|TRBJ1-2
CASSEARQQINYGYTF
TGTGCCAGCAGTGAAGCGAGGCAACAGATAAACTATGGCTACACCTTC
>TRBD2|TRBV27|few|TRBJ2-3
CASSQRRLAGEDTQYF
TGTGCCAGCAGTCAAAGAAGGCTAGCGGGAGAGGATACGCAGTATTTT
>TRBD1|TRBV6-7|few|TRBJ1-4
CASKGASFF
TGTGCCAGCAAGGGGGCTTCGTTTTTT